The 14 T cell receptor beta chains below all came from one sample that was sequenced in a study of shared clonotypes between healthy human individuals. TCRdb's table, derived via immunoSEQ multiplex PCR, lists solely in-frame clones and lacks some. The sample has 2.5 million or so clones, roughly nine tenths seen once. The material sequenced was naive CD4+ T cells sorted from blood. Subset reported: CD45RA+ positively selected. The receptors shown here come from a man younger than 30 in good health.

This clone was recorded only once. The chain links TRBV19 to TRBJ2-5; the D gene could be TRBD1 or TRBD2 (5 bases each). Germline V gives CDR1 LNHDA, CDR2 SQIVND (reference sequence). The ends were cut back, 6 bases at V and 1 base at J, with 12 bases in the middle. The CDR3 consists of 14 residues. This CDR3 is CASSPGRVQETQYF. Written as DNA, the CDR3 is TGTGCCAGTAGCCCGGGACGGGTCCAAGAGACCCAGTACTTC.

The gene calls are TRBV6-5 and TRBJ2-7; 8 positions match TRBD1. After removal of 7 bases from V and 0 bases from J, the junction contained 8 bases not matched to a gene. Germline V lookup: CDR1 MNHEY, CDR2 SVGAGI. The CDR3 sequence is 15 residues long. CDR3 bases: TGTGCCAGCACCGCGGGACAGGAGAACTCCTACGAGCAGTACTTC. Its protein product is CASTAGQENSYEQYF.

This clone was seen only a few times. This chain links TRBV6-6 with TRBJ1-4; D gene uncertain. This CDR3 contains 12 residues. CDR1 and CDR2 from the germline V gene are MNHNY and SVGAGI (reference sequence). V was cut by 6 bases and J by 7 bases, with 9 bases left in between. The CDR3 nucleotides are TGTGCCAGCAGGGGGTACAGTGAAAAACTGTTTTTT. This gives the protein CASRGYSEKLFF.

The genes are TRBV6-5 and TRBJ2-7, with D perhaps TRBD2 (6 bases). The V end lost 0 bases, the J end lost 3 bases, and 15 bases lay between the germline ends. The CDR3 runs to 16 residues. Germline V gene lookup returns CDR1 MNHEY and CDR2 SVGAGI. For the CDR3, the DNA is TGTGCCAGCAGTTACTCGAGGACGCGGGACCTCTACGAGCAGTACTTC. Protein sequence: CASSYSRTRDLYEQYF.

This clone was recorded once. The chain is built from TRBV19 and TRBJ1-1; D gene unclear. Per the germline V gene, CDR1 is LNHDA and CDR2 is SQIVND (reference sequence). V lost 2 bases to trimming and J lost 7 bases, with 14 bases between them. The CDR3 is made up of 14 amino acids. CDR3 sequence (DNA): TGTGCCAGTAGTATAACCTGGCAGAGGGTTGAAGCTTTCTTT. This sequence encodes CASSITWQRVEAFF.

The V and J genes are TRBV28 and TRBJ1-2; TRBD1 matches 7 bases. The CDR3 is made up of 13 amino acids. Germline assignment: CDR1 MDHEN and CDR2 SYDVKM. V lost 2 bases, J lost 4 bases, and 1 base stayed unmatched. The CDR3 loop is CASSLRTGYGYTF. In DNA form, the CDR3 reads TGTGCCAGCAGTTTAAGGACAGGCTATGGCTACACCTTC.

This clone has only a few counts. The chain carries TRBV30 and TRBJ1-5, with 11 bases fitting TRBD1. V lost 8 bases, J lost 7 bases, and 7 bases stayed unmatched. This CDR3 comprises 13 residues. Per the germline V gene, CDR1 is GTSNPN and CDR2 is SVGIG (reference sequence). This CDR3 is CAIGQGARQPQHF. CDR3 nucleotides: TGTGCCATCGGACAGGGGGCACGGCAGCCCCAGCATTTT.

This clone was found once. CDR3 amino acids: CASSLRDRGSNSPLHF. In DNA form, the CDR3 reads TGTGCCAGCTCACTCCGGGACAGGGGATCAAATTCACCCCTCCACTTT. The genes are TRBV18 and TRBJ1-6; TRBD1 aligns across 10 bases. J lost 7 bases, V lost 4 bases, and 7 bases had no gene match. Germline V gene sequence: CDR1 KGHSH, CDR2 LQKENI. The CDR3 consists of 16 residues.

This chain joins TRBV10-3 and TRBJ2-7; a possible D gene is TRBD1 (6 bases). CDR3 length equals 19 residues. From germline, CDR1 is ENHRY and CDR2 SYGVKD. Deletions cut 4 bases from V and 0 bases from J, with 25 bases between. Written as DNA, the CDR3 is TGTGCCATCAGTGCCGCTCAATCTCCGACAGGTTCGAGCTCCTACGAGCAGTACTTC. It specifies CAISAAQSPTGSSSYEQYF.

Of note for this clone: Other DNA sequences in the same sample also yield this CDR3. The chain carries TRBV20-1 and TRBJ1-1; a weak D match, TRBD1 (6 bases). The V gene's germline CDR1 is DFQATT and CDR2 SNEGSKA (reference sequence). V was shortened by 3 bases and J by 6 bases, with 8 bases between the two germline ends. This CDR3 region has 11 residues. In DNA, the CDR3 is TGCAGTGCTAGGGGGGGCGCTGAAGCTTTCTTT. Translation: CSARGGAEAFF.

This clone turned up a few times. This chain links TRBV11-2 with TRBJ1-6, with D hard to call. This CDR3 has 13 amino acids. V lost 2 bases to trimming and J lost 6 bases, with 5 bases between them. The germline V gene has CDR1 SGHAT and CDR2 FQNNGV. The CDR3 coding sequence is TGTGCCAGCAGCTTACGCCCTAATTCACCCCTCCACTTT. Amino acid sequence: CASSLRPNSPLHF.

This chain links TRBV4-3 with TRBJ2-7, with TRBD2 matching over 15 bases. The CDR3 covers 16 residues. Germline trimming cut 4 bases from V and 7 bases from J; bases unmatched to any gene: 8. CDR1 is LGHNA, CDR2 YSLEER, per germline. The CDR3 nucleotides read TGCGCCAGCAGCCCTCGGACTAGCGGGAGGGCGGGGGAGCAGTACTTC. Translated, it gives CASSPRTSGRAGEQYF.

Comment on this clone: The identical CDR3 is also encoded by other nucleotide sequences in the sample. In DNA form, the CDR3 reads TGTGCCAGCAGCTTAGGGGGGCGTAGCACAGATACGCAGTATTTT. Protein product: CASSLGGRSTDTQYF. The chain joins TRBV7-2 to TRBJ2-3, with TRBD1 as a possible D gene (6 bases). Germline CDR1 reads SGHTA; CDR2 reads FQGNSA. The CDR3 has 15 amino acids. Between the trimmed V and J ends, which lost 1 base and 0 bases, there was a span of 8 bases.

The sample holds a few counts of this clone. The sample holds other DNA sequences that translate to the same CDR3. The chain carries TRBV28 and TRBJ1-1; tentative D call: TRBD1 (5 bases). This CDR3 contains 12 residues. The V end was cut by 2 bases, the J end by 4 bases, with 5 bases between. Germline loops: CDR1 MDHEN, CDR2 SYDVKM. Here the CDR3 DNA reads TGTGCCAGCAGTTTACAGGGCACTGAAGCTTTCTTT. The encoded protein is CASSLQGTEAFF.